These 21 T cell receptor beta chains share one sample of origin, sequenced in a study of OX40 agonist ivuxolimab in advanced cancers. Profiled with immunoSEQ multiplex PCR; TCRdb holds only in-frame clones, not every one. The data contain about 46,000 clones, about nine tenths of them seen just once; the ten biggest clones take up about 3.8%. This specimen consisted of CD4+ or CD8+ T cells sorted from blood, obtained in a trial of the OX40 agonist ivuxolimab. These receptors all come from an adult with an advanced solid tumor such as melanoma, head and neck, liver or kidney cancer.

This chain uses TRBV28 with TRBJ1-5, with D hard to call. V dropped 4 bases and J dropped 7 bases, with 8 bases sitting between them. This CDR3 has 12 residues. Per the germline V gene, CDR1 is MDHEN and CDR2 is SYDVKM. CDR3 in amino acids: CASSSEGQPQHF. As DNA, the CDR3 is TGTGCCAGCAGTTCGGAGGGCCAGCCCCAGCATTTT.

J is TRBJ1-2 and V is TRBV28; unclear D gene. In germline, CDR1 is MDHEN, CDR2 SYDVKM. The CDR3 covers 15 residues. V was pared by 7 bases and J by 3 bases, with 18 bases between. CDR3 DNA: TGTGCCAGCAACCTGTCGGAGAGACGATACTATGGCTACACCTTC. This encodes CASNLSERRYYGYTF.

The chain carries TRBV5-6 and TRBJ2-5; 10 positions agree with TRBD2. Germline CDR1 reads SGHDT; CDR2 reads YYEEEE. The CDR3 has 17 amino acids. J was trimmed by 5 bases and V by 0 bases; bases with no gene match: 10. This CDR3 reads CASSLGSIAGGLETQYF. CDR3 coding DNA: TGTGCCAGCAGCTTGGGTTCTATAGCGGGGGGTCTGGAGACCCAGTACTTC.

The V gene is TRBV7-2, the J gene TRBJ2-3; D possibly corresponds to TRBD2 (6 bases). Trimming stripped 1 base from V and 2 bases from J, with 13 bases between. CDR3 length: 16 amino acids. CDR1 and CDR2 (germline): SGHTA, FQGNSA. Written as DNA, the CDR3 is TGTGCCAGCAGCTTAGTTCCTAGCGCTGTCACAGATACGCAGTATTTT. It codes for CASSLVPSAVTDTQYF. Combining the CDR3 with reference TRBV7-2 and TRBJ2-3 gives the whole variable domain GAGVSQSPSNKVTEKGKDVELRCDPISGHTALYWYRQSLGQGLEFLIYFQGNSAPDKSGLPSDRFSAERTGGSVSTLTIQRTQQEDSAVYLCASSLVPSAVTDTQYFGPGTRLTVL.

This clone was detected a few times. The chain uses TRBV19 and TRBJ2-7; 9 bases align to TRBD1. Germline V gives CDR1 LNHDA, CDR2 SQIVND (reference sequence). V was pared by 3 bases and J by 4 bases, with 4 bases of the junction left unmatched. This CDR3 is built from 14 residues. The CDR3: CASSMVTGGYEQYF. The CDR3, as DNA: TGTGCCAGTAGTATGGTGACAGGGGGTTACGAGCAGTACTTC. The full variable domain, with the rest looked up from reference TRBV19 and TRBJ2-7, is DGGITQSPKYLFRKEGQNVTLSCEQNLNHDAMYWYRQDPGQGLRLIYYSQIVNDFQKGDIAEGYSVSREKKESFPLTVTSAQKNPTAFYLCASSMVTGGYEQYFGPGTRLTVT.

The chain recombines TRBV10-3 with TRBJ1-4, with D unclear. Germline CDR1 ENHRY, CDR2 SYGVKD. The CDR3 runs 14 residues. The V end lost 3 bases, the J end lost 0 bases, and 5 bases lay between the germline ends. The CDR3 here is CAISEGATNEKLFF. The DNA for the CDR3 is TGTGCCATCAGTGAAGGAGCAACTAATGAAAAACTGTTTTTT.

This chain links TRBV18 with TRBJ2-1, with D perhaps being TRBD1 or TRBD2 (5 bases each). The germline V and J ends were trimmed by 2 bases and 3 bases, with 8 bases remaining between them. The CDR3 extends over 14 amino acids. From germline, CDR1 is KGHSH and CDR2 LQKENI. CDR3 residues: CASSPGDHYNEQFF. The CDR3 DNA is TGTGCCAGCTCACCAGGGGACCACTACAATGAGCAGTTCTTC.

This clone was found once. At one boundary the junction diverges from the germline segment, which might be a read error. CDR3 nucleotide sequence: TGTGCCAGCACCTTAGGAGGGACAGGGAGCTCTGTCGAGCAGTACTTC. This encodes CASTLGGTGSSVEQYF. The chain uses TRBV13 and TRBJ2-7, with 9 bases lining up with TRBD1. There are 16 residues in the CDR3. CDR1 and CDR2 (germline): PRHDT, FYEKMQ (reference sequence).

This clone was observed a single time. The chain's CDR3 is CASGTIERANYGYTF. CDR3 bases: TGTGCCAGTGGGACTATCGAGCGGGCGAACTATGGCTACACCTTC. This chain uses TRBV28 with TRBJ1-2, with TRBD1 as a possible D gene (5 bases). The CDR3 is 15 residues long. The germline CDR1 and CDR2 sequences are MDHEN and SYDVKM. With 9 bases removed from V and 2 bases from J, the gap between germline ends came to 19 bases.

This clone is deemed medium-sized (0.01 to 0.1%). This chain joins TRBV7-9 and TRBJ2-7; D is unclear. The length of the CDR3 is 13 residues. Trimming took off 4 bases at V and 2 bases at J, with 9 bases between the two ends. Per germline, CDR1 SEHNR and CDR2 FQNEAQ (reference sequence). CDR3 sequence reads: CASSSKGPYEQYF. CDR3 in DNA: TGTGCCAGCAGCTCTAAAGGGCCCTACGAGCAGTACTTC.

This clone was found a few times. The rearrangement uses TRBV27 and TRBJ2-1; 12 bases map to TRBD1. This CDR3 is 17 amino acids long. J was trimmed by 8 bases and V by 5 bases; bases with no gene match: 13. Germline V gene lookup returns CDR1 MNHEY and CDR2 SMNVEV (reference sequence). This CDR3 is CASSPIPRDRGLDEQFF. The CDR3 coding sequence is TGTGCCAGCAGTCCCATCCCCCGGGACAGGGGGCTGGATGAGCAGTTCTTC.

The chain carries TRBV30 and TRBJ2-1; 9 positions agree with TRBD2. Germline-derived CDR1 and CDR2 are GTSNPN and SVGIG (reference sequence). Trimming took 4 bases from V and 4 from J; bases not matched to a gene: 14. The CDR3 runs 17 residues. The CDR3 spells CAWTPGGASGMYNEQFF. CDR3 in DNA: TGTGCCTGGACACCTGGCGGGGCTAGCGGGATGTACAATGAGCAGTTCTTC. Together with reference TRBV30 and TRBJ2-1, the CDR3 gives the full variable domain: SQTIHQWPATLVQPVGSPLSLECTVEGTSNPNLYWYRQAAGRGLQLLFYSVGIGQISSEVPQNLSASRPQDRQFILSSKKLLLSDSGFYLCAWTPGGASGMYNEQFFGPGTRLTVL.

The chain is built from TRBV7-9 and TRBJ2-1; no clear D. The CDR3 runs 14 residues. Looked up from germline, CDR1 is SEHNR and CDR2 is FQNEAQ (reference sequence). V shed 2 bases and J shed 0 bases, with 5 bases lying between them. CDR3 in DNA: TGTGCCAGCAGCTTACCGAGCTCCTACAATGAGCAGTTCTTC. This sequence encodes CASSLPSSYNEQFF.

A word on this clone: The same CDR3 also results from other DNA sequences found in this sample. The chain employs TRBV28 and TRBJ1-1, with D perhaps TRBD1 (6 bases). The CDR3 has 14 amino acids. The V end lost 2 bases, the J end lost 5 bases, and 12 bases lay between the germline ends. Germline V gives CDR1 MDHEN, CDR2 SYDVKM. The chain's CDR3 is CASSLRGGGTEAFF. CDR3 bases: TGTGCCAGCAGTTTAAGAGGGGGAGGGACTGAAGCTTTCTTT. The entire variable domain, with the rest obtained from reference TRBV28 and TRBJ1-1, is as follows: DVKVTQSSRYLVKRTGEKVFLECVQDMDHENMFWYRQDPGLGLRLIYFSYDVKMKEKGDIPEGYSVSREKKERFSLILESASTNQTSMYLCASSLRGGGTEAFFGQGTRLTVV.

The V call is TRBV9, the J call TRBJ2-5, with 8 bases aligning to TRBD1. The better agreement between TRBJ2-7 and the DNA end casts doubt on the J call. The V gene's germline CDR1 is SGDLS and CDR2 YYNGEE. CDR3 length: 14 amino acids. CDR3 nucleotide sequence: TGTGCCAGCAGCGTAGGACAGGGGAAATACGAGCAGTACTTC. Translation: CASSVGQGKYEQYF.

The count of this clone is one. The gene calls are TRBV18 and TRBJ2-7, with 7 nucleotides matching TRBD1. J lost 2 bases, V lost 3 bases, and 4 bases had no gene match. Germline-derived CDR1 and CDR2 are KGHSH and LQKENI. The CDR3 spans 14 residues. The CDR3 region has the DNA TGTGCCAGCTCACCTCGGACAGGAGCCTACGAGCAGTACTTC. Translating gives CASSPRTGAYEQYF.

This chain joins TRBV29-1 and TRBJ1-3; TRBD1 might be the D (6 bases). The CDR3 extends over 14 amino acids. V was pared by 3 bases and J by 1 base, with 10 bases between. Germline CDR1 is SQVTM and CDR2 is ANQGSEA. CDR3 DNA sequence: TGCAGCGTTGACGTGCAGGGGTCTGGAAACACCATATATTTT. Translated, it gives CSVDVQGSGNTIYF.

The chain carries TRBV27 and TRBJ1-4; tentative D call: TRBD1 (6 bases). The V gene lost 1 base and the J gene lost 7 bases, with 10 bases spanning the gap. The CDR3 contains 14 residues. The germline CDR1 and CDR2 sequences are MNHEY and SMNVEV (reference sequence). CDR3 in DNA: TGTGCCAGCAGTTTATTAGGGGGTAGTGAAAAACTGTTTTTT. Amino acids: CASSLLGGSEKLFF.

This sequence joins TRBV29-1 and TRBJ2-2; D unresolved. V shed 4 bases and J shed 2 bases, with 11 bases lying between them. This CDR3 has 14 amino acids. Germline CDR1 is SQVTM and CDR2 is ANQGSEA. The CDR3 spells CSVGVWGNTGELFF. CDR3 sequence (DNA): TGCAGCGTTGGCGTGTGGGGAAACACCGGGGAGCTGTTTTTT.

The chain links TRBV9 to TRBJ2-5; TRBD1 might be the D (5 bases). Germline CDR1 and CDR2: SGDLS and YYNGEE. The CDR3 sequence is 16 residues long. Deletions cut 4 bases from V and 4 bases from J, with 20 bases between. The CDR3 sequence: CASSPLQGTPGETQYF. CDR3 coding DNA: TGTGCCAGCAGCCCCCTCCAGGGTACCCCGGGAGAGACCCAGTACTTC.

V gene TRBV7-9 combines with J gene TRBJ2-1; 16 bases are shared with TRBD2. Trimming at V came to 1 base and at J to 4 bases, leaving 4 bases not matched to a gene. Germline-derived CDR1 and CDR2 are SEHNR and FQNEAQ (reference sequence). This CDR3 region has 18 residues. The CDR3 region is CASSLVGLAGGLYNEQFF. The CDR3 DNA reads TGTGCCAGCAGCTTAGTGGGACTAGCGGGGGGGTTATACAATGAGCAGTTCTTC.